This TCR beta chain came from a study of identical twins. Study findings and constraints: Invariant T cells like MAIT and iNKT could partly confound the zero-insertion analyses.

TCRdb reanalysed the 5' RACE reads using MiXCR and keeps one entry per CDR3 protein. Of over 600,000 distinct CDR3 sequences listed, 21% are singletons. Healthy Caucasians were all of the donors. Regarding this clonotype: The antigen remains undetermined.

These data were also filed under a second study, of T cells expressing NK-cell markers.

This receptor was identified in a woman aged 18-29 years in good health. The material sequenced was PBMCs.

CDR3 DNA: TGCAGCGTTGGCAGGGAGGCAGATACGCAGTATTTT. Amino acid sequence: CSVGREADTQYF. The rearrangement joins TRBV29-1 to TRBJ2-3, with a possible D match to TRBD2 (6 bases). CDR3 length equals 12 residues. With 4 bases removed from V and 4 bases from J, the gap between germline ends came to 9 bases. Germline assignment: CDR1 SQVTM and CDR2 ANQGSEA.